A single sample gave rise to the 6 T cell receptor beta chains below, sequenced in a study of CD8+ T cells in alopecia areata. Treatment noted: oral pan-JAK inhibitor, 5-10 mg twice daily. Extraction of RNA preceded its reverse transcription into cDNA, which served as the sequencing template. TCRdb's table, derived via immunoSEQ multiplex PCR, lists solely in-frame clones and lacks some. The repertoire holds 87,000 or so clones, with about two thirds as singletons. The sample here was CD8+ T cells sorted from blood, taken around week 42, from a patient treated with tofacitinib. The receptor source for this set is a human donor with alopecia areata.

The chain combines TRBV13 with TRBJ2-1; tentatively, D is TRBD2 (5 bases). This CDR3 is 11 amino acids long. V shed 4 bases and J shed 9 bases, with 7 bases lying between them. The V gene's germline CDR1 is PRHDT and CDR2 FYEKMQ (reference sequence). CDR3 sequence reads: CASSSGSEQFF. The CDR3 DNA sequence: TGTGCCAGCAGCTCGGGGAGTGAGCAGTTCTTC.

The V call is TRBV30, the J call TRBJ2-1, with D unresolved. Trimming cost V 0 bases and J 9 bases, with 3 bases left between them. The germline V gene has CDR1 GTSNPN and CDR2 SVGIG (reference sequence). The CDR3 has 10 amino acids. This CDR3 is CAWSVREQFF. The CDR3 DNA follows: TGTGCCTGGAGTGTGCGTGAGCAGTTCTTC.

This chain connects TRBV29-1 to TRBJ2-1, with 10 bases that match TRBD2. The CDR3 extends over 14 amino acids. Germline V gene lookup returns CDR1 SQVTM and CDR2 ANQGSEA. V shed 7 bases and J 6 bases; nucleotides not matched to a gene: 9. CDR3 in DNA: TGCAGCGCCAGGAGCGGGGGGGCTGGCAATGAGCAGTTCTTC. Its translation is CSARSGGAGNEQFF.

The chain combines TRBV7-9 with TRBJ1-2; 9 positions match TRBD1. The CDR3 runs 14 residues. Trimming removed 7 bases from V and 8 bases from J; junction bases left unmatched: 11. Germline lookup yields CDR1 SEHNR and CDR2 FQNEAQ (reference sequence). CDR3: CASTTRQGTGGYTF. CDR3 DNA: TGTGCCAGCACCACCCGGCAAGGGACAGGGGGCTACACCTTC.

The CDR3 sequence: CASTGTGELFF. Written as DNA, the CDR3 is TGTGCCAGCACTGGGACAGGGGAGCTGTTTTTT. The chain carries TRBV6-5 and TRBJ2-2, with a weak D call TRBD1 (6 bases). Germline V lookup: CDR1 MNHEY, CDR2 SVGAGI. This CDR3 spans 11 amino acids. Trimming took 7 bases from V and 8 from J, leaving 8 bases between them.

The V gene is TRBV30, the J gene TRBJ2-7; 14 nucleotides match TRBD2. Germline-derived CDR1 and CDR2 are GTSNPN and SVGIG (reference sequence). CDR3 length: 14 residues. The V and J ends lost 3 bases and 5 bases, in that order; junction bases with no gene match: 3. The CDR3 DNA reads as TGTGCCTGGAGCCTGGGACTAGCGGGGGACGAGCAGTACTTC. Amino acids: CAWSLGLAGDEQYF.